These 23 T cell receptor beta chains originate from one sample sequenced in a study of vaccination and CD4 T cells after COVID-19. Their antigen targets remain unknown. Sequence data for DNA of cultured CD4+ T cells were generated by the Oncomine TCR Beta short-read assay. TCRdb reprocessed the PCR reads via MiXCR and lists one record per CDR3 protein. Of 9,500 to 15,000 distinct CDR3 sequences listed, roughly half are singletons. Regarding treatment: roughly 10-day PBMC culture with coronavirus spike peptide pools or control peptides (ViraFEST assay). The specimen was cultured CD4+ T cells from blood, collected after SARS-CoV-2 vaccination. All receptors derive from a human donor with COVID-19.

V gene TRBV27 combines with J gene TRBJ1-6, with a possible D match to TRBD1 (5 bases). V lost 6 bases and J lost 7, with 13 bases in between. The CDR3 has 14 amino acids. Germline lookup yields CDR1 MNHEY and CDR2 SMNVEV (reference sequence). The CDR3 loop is CASRLTVGNSPLHF. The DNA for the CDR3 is TGTGCCAGCAGACTGACAGTGGGGAATTCACCCCTCCACTTT.

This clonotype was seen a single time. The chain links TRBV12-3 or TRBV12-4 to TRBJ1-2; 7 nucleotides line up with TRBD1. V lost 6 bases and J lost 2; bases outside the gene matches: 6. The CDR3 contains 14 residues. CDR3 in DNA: TGTGCCAGCAGACTACAGGGGCCAAACTATGGCTACACCTTC. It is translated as CASRLQGPNYGYTF.

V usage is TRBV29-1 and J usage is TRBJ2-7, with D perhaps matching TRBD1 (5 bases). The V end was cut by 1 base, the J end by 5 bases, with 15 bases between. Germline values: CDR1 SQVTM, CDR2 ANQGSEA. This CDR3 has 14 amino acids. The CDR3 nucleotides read TGCAGCGTTGAAGGAAGGCAGGGATTAAACGAGCAGTACTTC. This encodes CSVEGRQGLNEQYF.

The CDR3 sequence: CASSYHGGGAYEQYF. CDR3 sequence (DNA): TGTGCCAGCAGTTATCATGGCGGGGGCGCTTACGAGCAGTACTTC. The rearrangement uses TRBV6-2 or TRBV6-3 and TRBJ2-7; D may be TRBD2 (7 bases). The V end was cut by 3 bases, the J end by 4 bases, with 16 bases between. This CDR3 has 15 amino acids. The germline CDR1 and CDR2 sequences are MNHEY and SVGEGT.

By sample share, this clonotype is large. Here the CDR3 reads CASSLEGQLHGEQYF. The CDR3, as DNA: TGTGCCAGCAGCCTCGAGGGACAGCTTCACGGGGAGCAGTACTTC. The chain joins TRBV4-2 to TRBJ2-7, with 7 bases lining up with TRBD1. J gave up 7 bases and V 4 bases, and 13 bases lay outside the gene matches. Germline CDR1 and CDR2: LGHNA and YNFKEQ. The CDR3 runs 15 residues.

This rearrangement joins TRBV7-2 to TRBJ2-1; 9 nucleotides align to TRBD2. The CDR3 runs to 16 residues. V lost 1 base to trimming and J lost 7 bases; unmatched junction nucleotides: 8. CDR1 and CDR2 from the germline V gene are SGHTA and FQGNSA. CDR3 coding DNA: TGTGCCAGCAGCTTAGGCGGGGGGGCCGTTGAAAATGAGCAGTTCTTC. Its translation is CASSLGGGAVENEQFF. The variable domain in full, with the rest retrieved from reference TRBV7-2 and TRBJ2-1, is GAGVSQSPSNKVTEKGKDVELRCDPISGHTALYWYRQSLGQGLEFLIYFQGNSAPDKSGLPSDRFSAERTGGSVSTLTIQRTQQEDSAVYLCASSLGGGAVENEQFFGPGTRLTVL.

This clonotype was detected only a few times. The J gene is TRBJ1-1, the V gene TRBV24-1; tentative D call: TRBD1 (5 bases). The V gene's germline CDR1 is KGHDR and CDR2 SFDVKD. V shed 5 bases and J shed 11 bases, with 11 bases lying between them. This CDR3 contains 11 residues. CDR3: CATSAQGRAFF. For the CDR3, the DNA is TGTGCCACCAGTGCGCAGGGTCGGGCTTTCTTT.

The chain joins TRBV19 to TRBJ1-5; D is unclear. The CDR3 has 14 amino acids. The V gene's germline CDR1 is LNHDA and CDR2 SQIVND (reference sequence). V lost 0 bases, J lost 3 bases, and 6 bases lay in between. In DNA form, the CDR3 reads TGTGCCAGTAGTATAGAGGGAGTCAATCAGCCCCAGCATTTT. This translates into CASSIEGVNQPQHF.

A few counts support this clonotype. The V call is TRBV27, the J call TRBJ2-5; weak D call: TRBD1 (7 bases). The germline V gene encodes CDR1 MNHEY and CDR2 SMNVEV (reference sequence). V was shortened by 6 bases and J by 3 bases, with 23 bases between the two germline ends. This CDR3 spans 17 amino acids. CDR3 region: CASSQFWGVTGKETQYF. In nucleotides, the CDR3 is TGTGCCAGCAGCCAGTTTTGGGGGGTGACAGGGAAAGAGACCCAGTACTTC.

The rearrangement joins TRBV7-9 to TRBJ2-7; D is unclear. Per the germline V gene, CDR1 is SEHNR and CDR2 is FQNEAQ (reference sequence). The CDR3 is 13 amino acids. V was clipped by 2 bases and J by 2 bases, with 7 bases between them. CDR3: CASSLTVTYEQYF. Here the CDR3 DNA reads TGTGCCAGCAGCTTAACAGTAACCTACGAGCAGTACTTC.

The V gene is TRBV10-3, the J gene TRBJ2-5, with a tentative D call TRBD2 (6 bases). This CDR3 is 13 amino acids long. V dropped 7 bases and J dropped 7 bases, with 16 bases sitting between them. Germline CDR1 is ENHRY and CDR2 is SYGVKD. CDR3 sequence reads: CAIKGPGEGTQYF. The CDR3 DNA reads TGTGCCATCAAAGGTCCGGGAGAGGGGACCCAGTACTTC.

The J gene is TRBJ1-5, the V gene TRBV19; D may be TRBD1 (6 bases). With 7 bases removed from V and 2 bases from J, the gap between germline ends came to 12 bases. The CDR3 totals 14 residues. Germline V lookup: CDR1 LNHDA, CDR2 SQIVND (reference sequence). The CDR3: CASTPGAGNQPQHF. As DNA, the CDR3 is TGTGCCAGTACCCCGGGGGCTGGCAATCAGCCCCAGCATTTT.

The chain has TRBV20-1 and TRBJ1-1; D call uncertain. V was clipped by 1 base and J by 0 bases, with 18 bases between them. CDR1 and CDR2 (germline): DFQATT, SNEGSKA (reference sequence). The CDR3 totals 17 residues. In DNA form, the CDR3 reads TGCAGTGCTAGAGTAGAGAGGCCCGGCGGCATGAACACTGAAGCTTTCTTT. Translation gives CSARVERPGGMNTEAFF.

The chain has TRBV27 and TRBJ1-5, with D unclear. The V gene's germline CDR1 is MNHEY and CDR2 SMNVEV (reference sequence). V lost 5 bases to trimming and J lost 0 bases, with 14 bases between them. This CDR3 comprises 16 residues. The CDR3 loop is CASSRSWANSNQPQHF. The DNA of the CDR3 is TGTGCCAGCAGTCGCTCCTGGGCTAATAGCAATCAGCCCCAGCATTTT.

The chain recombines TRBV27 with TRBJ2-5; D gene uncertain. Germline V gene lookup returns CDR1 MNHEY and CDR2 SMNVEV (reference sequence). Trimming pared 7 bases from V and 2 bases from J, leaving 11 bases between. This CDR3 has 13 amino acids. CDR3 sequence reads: CASKSVDQETQYF. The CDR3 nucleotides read TGTGCCAGCAAGTCAGTCGATCAAGAGACCCAGTACTTC.

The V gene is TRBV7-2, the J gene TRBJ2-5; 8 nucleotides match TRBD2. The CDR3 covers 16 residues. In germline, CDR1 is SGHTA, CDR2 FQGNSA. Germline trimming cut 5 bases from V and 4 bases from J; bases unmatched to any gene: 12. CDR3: CASSPEWRGGRETQYF. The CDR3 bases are TGTGCCAGCAGCCCGGAATGGCGCGGGGGGCGAGAGACCCAGTACTTC.

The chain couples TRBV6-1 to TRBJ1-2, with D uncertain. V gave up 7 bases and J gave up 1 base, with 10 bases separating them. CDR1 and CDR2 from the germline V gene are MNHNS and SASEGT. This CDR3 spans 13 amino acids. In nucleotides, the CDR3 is TGTGCCAGCACGGCGGGCCGTAACTATGGCTACACCTTC. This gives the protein CASTAGRNYGYTF.

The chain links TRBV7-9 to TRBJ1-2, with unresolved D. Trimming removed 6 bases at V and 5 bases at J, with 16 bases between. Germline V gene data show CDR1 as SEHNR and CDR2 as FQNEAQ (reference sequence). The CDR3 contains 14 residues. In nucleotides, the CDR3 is TGTGCCAGCAGAGCTCCCGGGTTAGGGTATGGCTACACCTTC. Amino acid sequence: CASRAPGLGYGYTF.

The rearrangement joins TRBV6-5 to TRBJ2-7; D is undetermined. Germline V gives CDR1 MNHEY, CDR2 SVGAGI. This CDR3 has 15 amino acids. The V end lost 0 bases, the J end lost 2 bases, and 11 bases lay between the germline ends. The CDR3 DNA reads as TGTGCCAGCAGTTACTCCCGGCATCCTCCCTACGAGCAGTACTTC. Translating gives CASSYSRHPPYEQYF.

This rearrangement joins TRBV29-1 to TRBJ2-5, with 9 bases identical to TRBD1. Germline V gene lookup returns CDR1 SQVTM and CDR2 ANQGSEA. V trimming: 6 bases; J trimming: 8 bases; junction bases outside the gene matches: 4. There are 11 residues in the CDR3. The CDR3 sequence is CSVTGGDTQYF. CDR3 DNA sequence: TGCAGCGTGACAGGGGGGGACACCCAGTACTTC.

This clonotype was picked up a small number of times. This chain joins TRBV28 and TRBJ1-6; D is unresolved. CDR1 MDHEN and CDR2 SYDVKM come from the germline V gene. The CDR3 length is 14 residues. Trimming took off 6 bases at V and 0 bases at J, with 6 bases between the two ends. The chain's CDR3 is CASRLSSYNSPLHF. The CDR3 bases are TGTGCCAGCAGACTAAGCTCCTATAATTCACCCCTCCACTTT.

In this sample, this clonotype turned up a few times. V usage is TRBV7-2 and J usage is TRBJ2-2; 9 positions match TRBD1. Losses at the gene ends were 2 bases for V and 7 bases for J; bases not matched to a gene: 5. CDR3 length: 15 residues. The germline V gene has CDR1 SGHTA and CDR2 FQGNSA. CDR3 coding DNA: TGTGCCAGCAGCTTAAAGGGACAGGGTAGCGGGGAGCTGTTTTTT. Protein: CASSLKGQGSGELFF.

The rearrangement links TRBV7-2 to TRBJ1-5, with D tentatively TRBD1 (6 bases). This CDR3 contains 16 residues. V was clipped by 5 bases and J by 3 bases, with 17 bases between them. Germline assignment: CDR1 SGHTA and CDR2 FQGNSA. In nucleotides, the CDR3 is TGTGCCAGCAGCAGTGATATGGACAGAATCAATCAGCCCCAGCATTTT. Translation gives CASSSDMDRINQPQHF.